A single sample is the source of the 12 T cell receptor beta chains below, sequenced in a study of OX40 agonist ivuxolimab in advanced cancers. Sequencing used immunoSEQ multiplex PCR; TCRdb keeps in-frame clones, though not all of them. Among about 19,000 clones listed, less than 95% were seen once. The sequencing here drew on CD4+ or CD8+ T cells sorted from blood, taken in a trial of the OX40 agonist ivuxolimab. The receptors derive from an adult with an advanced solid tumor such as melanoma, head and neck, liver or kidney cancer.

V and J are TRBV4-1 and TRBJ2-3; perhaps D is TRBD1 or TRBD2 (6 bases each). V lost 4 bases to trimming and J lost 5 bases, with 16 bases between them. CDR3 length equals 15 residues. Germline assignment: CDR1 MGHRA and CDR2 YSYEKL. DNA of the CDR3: TGCGCCAGCAGCCCTCTTCGAGGGGGGAGAGATACGCAGTATTTT. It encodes CASSPLRGGRDTQYF.

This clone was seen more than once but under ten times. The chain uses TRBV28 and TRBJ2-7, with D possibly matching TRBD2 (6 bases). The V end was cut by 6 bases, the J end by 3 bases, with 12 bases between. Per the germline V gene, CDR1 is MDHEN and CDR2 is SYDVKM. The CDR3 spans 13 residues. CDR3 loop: CASSSLASYEQYF. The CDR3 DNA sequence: TGTGCCAGCAGCTCCCTAGCGAGCTACGAGCAGTACTTC. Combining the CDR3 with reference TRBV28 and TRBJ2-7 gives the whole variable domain DVKVTQSSRYLVKRTGEKVFLECVQDMDHENMFWYRQDPGLGLRLIYFSYDVKMKEKGDIPEGYSVSREKKERFSLILESASTNQTSMYLCASSSLASYEQYFGPGTRLTVT.

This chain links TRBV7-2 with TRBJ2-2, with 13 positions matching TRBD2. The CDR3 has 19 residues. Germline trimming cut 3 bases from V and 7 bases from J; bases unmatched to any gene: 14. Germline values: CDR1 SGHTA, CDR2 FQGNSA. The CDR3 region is CASSFVRLGTSGIVGELFF. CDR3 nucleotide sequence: TGTGCCAGCAGCTTCGTGCGTCTCGGGACTAGCGGGATTGTCGGGGAGCTGTTTTTT.

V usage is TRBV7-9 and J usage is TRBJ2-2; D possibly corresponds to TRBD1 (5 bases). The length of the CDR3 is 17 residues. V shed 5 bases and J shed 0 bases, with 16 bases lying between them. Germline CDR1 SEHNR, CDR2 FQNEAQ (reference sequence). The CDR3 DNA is TGTGCCAGCAGCCATTCTCAGACAGACGCGAACACCGGGGAGCTGTTTTTT. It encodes CASSHSQTDANTGELFF.

The CDR3 protein is CATSGQITGELFF. The DNA for the CDR3 is TGTGCCACCTCGGGACAGATCACCGGGGAGCTGTTTTTT. The chain recombines TRBV19 with TRBJ2-2, with TRBD1 matching 7 bases. The CDR3 length is 13 residues. Germline assignment: CDR1 LNHDA and CDR2 SQIVND (reference sequence). The junction had 6 bases not matched to a gene; V was cut back by 10 bases and J by 4 bases.

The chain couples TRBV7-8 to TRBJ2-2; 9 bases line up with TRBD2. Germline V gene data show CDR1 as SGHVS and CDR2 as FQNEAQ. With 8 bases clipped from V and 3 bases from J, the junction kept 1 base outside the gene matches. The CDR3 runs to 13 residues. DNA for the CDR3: TGTGCCAGCGGACTAGCGTACACCGGGGAGCTGTTTTTT. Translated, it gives CASGLAYTGELFF.

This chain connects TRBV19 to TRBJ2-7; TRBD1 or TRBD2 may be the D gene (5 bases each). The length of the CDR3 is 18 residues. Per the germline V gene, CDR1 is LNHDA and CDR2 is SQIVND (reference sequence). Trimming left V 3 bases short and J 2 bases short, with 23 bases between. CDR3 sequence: CASSMFQGPRAGPYEQYF. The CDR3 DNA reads TGTGCCAGTAGTATGTTCCAGGGCCCGCGGGCCGGCCCCTACGAGCAGTACTTC.

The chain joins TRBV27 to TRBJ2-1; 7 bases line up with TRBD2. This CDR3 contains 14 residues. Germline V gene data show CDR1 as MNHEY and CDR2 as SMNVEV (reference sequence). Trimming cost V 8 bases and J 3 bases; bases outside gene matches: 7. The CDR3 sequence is CASSEREVYNEQFF. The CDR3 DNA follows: TGTGCCAGCTCAGAGCGGGAAGTCTACAATGAGCAGTTCTTC.

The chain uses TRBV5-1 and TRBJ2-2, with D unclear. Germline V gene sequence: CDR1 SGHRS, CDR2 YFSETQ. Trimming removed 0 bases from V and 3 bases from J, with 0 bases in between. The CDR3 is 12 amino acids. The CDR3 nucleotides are TGCGCCAGCAGCTTGGACACCGGGGAGCTGTTTTTT. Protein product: CASSLDTGELFF.

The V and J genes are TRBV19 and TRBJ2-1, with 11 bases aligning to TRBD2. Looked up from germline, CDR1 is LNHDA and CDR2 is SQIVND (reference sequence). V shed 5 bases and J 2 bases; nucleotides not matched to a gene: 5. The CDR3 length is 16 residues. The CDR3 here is CASSWTSGFTYNEQFF. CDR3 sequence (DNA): TGTGCCAGTAGTTGGACTAGCGGGTTTACCTACAATGAGCAGTTCTTC.

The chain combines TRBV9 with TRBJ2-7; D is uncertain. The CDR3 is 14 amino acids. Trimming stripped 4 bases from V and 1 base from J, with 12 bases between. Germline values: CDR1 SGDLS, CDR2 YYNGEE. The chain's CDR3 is CASSPRTFSYEQYF. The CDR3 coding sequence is TGTGCCAGCAGCCCCCGGACCTTTTCCTACGAGCAGTACTTC.

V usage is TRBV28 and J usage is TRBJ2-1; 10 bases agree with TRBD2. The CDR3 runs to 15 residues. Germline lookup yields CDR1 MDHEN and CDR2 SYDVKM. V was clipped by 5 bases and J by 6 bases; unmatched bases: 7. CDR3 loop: CASSPSGGAVNEQFF. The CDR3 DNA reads TGTGCCAGCAGTCCCAGCGGGGGGGCAGTCAATGAGCAGTTCTTC. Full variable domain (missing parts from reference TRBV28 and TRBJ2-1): DVKVTQSSRYLVKRTGEKVFLECVQDMDHENMFWYRQDPGLGLRLIYFSYDVKMKEKGDIPEGYSVSREKKERFSLILESASTNQTSMYLCASSPSGGAVNEQFFGPGTRLTVL.